This T cell receptor (beta chain) was identified in a study of blood T cell repertoires in COVID-19. Looking at the study overall: Some COVID-19 samples were acute and others convalescent; all came from the United States, Italy and Spain. PBMCs, B-cell-depleted T cells, or T cells provided the cDNA or gDNA that made up the material.

This CDR3 has 16 amino acids. Germline CDR1 reads LNHDA; CDR2 reads SQIVND (reference sequence). The ends were cut back, 3 bases at V and 5 bases at J, with 18 bases in the middle. Authors' processing steps: Amplified reference gene primers provided the basis for estimating nucleated cell counts. Data came from immunoSEQ multiplex PCR; TCRdb stores just in-frame clones and leaves some out. The V and J calls and clone size were taken over from that table, and D and trimming were inferred from the DNA. The sample comprises 140,000 to 150,000 clones, roughly 79% of which are singletons, and around 8.8% rests with the top ten.

The sample was peripheral blood. The receptor comes from a human donor in a cohort sampled during active COVID-19. The genes are TRBV19 and TRBJ2-3; D perhaps matches TRBD2 (6 bases). The CDR3 coding sequence is TGTGCCAGTAGTATGGACCCCGGGAGTTCTGGAGATACGCAGTATTTT. It specifies CASSMDPGSSGDTQYF.